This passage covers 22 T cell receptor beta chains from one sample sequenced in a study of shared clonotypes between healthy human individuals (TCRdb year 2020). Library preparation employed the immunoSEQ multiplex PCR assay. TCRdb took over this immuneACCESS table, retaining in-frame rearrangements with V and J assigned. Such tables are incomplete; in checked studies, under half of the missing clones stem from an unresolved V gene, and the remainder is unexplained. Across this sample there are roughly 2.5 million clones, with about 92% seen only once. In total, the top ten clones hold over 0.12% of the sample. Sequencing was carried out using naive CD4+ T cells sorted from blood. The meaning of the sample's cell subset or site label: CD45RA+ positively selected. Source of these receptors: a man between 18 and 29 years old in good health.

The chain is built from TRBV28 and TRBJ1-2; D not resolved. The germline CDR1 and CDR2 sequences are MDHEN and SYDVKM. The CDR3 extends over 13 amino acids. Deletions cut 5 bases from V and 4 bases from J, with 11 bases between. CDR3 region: CASSDDPFYGYTF. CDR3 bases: TGTGCCAGCAGTGATGACCCGTTCTATGGCTACACCTTC.

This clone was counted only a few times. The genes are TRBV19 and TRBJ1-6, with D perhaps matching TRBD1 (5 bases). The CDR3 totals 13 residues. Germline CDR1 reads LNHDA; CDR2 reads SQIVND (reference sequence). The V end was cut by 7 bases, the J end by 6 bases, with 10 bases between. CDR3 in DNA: TGTGCCAGTACTCCCAGGGCTAATTCACCCCTCCACTTT. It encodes CASTPRANSPLHF. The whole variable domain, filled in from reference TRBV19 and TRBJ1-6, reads DGGITQSPKYLFRKEGQNVTLSCEQNLNHDAMYWYRQDPGQGLRLIYYSQIVNDFQKGDIAEGYSVSREKKESFPLTVTSAQKNPTAFYLCASTPRANSPLHFGNGTRLTVT.

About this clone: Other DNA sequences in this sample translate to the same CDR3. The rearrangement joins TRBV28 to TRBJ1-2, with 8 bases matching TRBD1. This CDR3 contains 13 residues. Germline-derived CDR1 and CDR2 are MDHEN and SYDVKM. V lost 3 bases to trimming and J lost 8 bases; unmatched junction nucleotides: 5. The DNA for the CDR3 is TGTGCCAGCAGTTTCCAGGGGGCGGGAGGCTACACCTTC. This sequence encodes CASSFQGAGGYTF.

The CDR3 DNA reads as TGTGCCAGCAGCTTAGGGGCGCTGCTGTCTGACACTGAAGCTTTCTTT. Translating gives CASSLGALLSDTEAFF. V usage is TRBV7-2 and J usage is TRBJ1-1, with D unresolved. The germline gives CDR1 SGHTA, CDR2 FQGNSA. This CDR3 is 16 amino acids long. V was trimmed by 1 base and J by 3 bases, leaving 15 bases between them.

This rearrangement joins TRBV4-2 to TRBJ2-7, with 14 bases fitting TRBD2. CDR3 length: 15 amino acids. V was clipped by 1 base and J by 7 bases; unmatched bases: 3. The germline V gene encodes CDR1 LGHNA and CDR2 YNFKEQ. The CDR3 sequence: CASSQGLAGGLEQYF. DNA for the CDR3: TGTGCCAGCAGCCAAGGACTAGCGGGGGGGCTTGAGCAGTACTTC.

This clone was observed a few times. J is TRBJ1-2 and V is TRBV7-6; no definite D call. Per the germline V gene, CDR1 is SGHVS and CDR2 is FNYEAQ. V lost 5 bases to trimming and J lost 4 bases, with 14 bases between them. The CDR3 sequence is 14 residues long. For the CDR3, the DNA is TGTGCCAGCAGCCCCCGGGAGGGCGGCTATGGCTACACCTTC. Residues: CASSPREGGYGYTF.

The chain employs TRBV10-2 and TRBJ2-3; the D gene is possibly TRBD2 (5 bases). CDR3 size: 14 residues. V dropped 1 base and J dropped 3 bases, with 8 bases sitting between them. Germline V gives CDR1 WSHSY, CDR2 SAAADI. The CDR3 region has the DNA TGCGCCAGCAGTGAGTGGGAGACAACAGATACGCAGTATTTT. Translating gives CASSEWETTDTQYF.

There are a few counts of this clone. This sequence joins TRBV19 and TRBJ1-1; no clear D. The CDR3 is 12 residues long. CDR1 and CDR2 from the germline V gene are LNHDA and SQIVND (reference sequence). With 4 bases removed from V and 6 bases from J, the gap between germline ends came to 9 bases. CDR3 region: CASSTQISEAFF. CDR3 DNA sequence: TGTGCCAGTAGTACCCAGATATCTGAAGCTTTCTTT.

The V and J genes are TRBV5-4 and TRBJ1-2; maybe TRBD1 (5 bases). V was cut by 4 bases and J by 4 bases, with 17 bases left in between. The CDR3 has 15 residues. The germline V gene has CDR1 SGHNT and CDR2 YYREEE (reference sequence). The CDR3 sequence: CASSDAGASLYGYTF. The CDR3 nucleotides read TGTGCCAGCAGCGACGCCGGGGCCTCTCTCTATGGCTACACCTTC.

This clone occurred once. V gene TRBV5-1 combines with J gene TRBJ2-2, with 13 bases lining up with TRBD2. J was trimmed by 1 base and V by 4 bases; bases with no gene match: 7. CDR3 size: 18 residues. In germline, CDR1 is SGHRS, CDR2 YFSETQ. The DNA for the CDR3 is TGCGCCAGCAGCCCGGGACTAGCGGGGCTCGTGAACACCGGGGAGCTGTTTTTT. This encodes CASSPGLAGLVNTGELFF.

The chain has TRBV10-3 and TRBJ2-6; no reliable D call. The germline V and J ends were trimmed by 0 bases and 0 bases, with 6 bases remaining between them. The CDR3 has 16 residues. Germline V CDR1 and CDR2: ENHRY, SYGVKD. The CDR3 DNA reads TGTGCCATCAGTGAGTCAGGTTTCTCTGGGGCCAACGTCCTGACTTTC. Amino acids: CAISESGFSGANVLTF.

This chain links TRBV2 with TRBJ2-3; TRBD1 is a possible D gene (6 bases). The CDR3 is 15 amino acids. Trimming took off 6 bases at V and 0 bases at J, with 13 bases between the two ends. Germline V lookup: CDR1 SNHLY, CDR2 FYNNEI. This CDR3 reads CASSLDSSSTDTQYF. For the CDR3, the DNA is TGTGCCAGCAGCCTGGACAGCTCTAGCACAGATACGCAGTATTTT.

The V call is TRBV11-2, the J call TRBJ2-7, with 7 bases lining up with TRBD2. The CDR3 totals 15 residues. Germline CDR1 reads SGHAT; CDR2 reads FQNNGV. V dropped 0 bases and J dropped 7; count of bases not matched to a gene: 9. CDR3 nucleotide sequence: TGTGCCAGCAGCTTAGAAGTGGGAGGGCCTCGAGAGCAGTACTTC. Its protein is CASSLEVGGPREQYF.

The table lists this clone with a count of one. The CDR3 sequence: CASSPGATHQETQYF. Written as DNA, the CDR3 is TGTGCCAGCAGCCCGGGGGCGACCCACCAAGAGACCCAGTACTTC. This chain connects TRBV6-6 to TRBJ2-5; either TRBD1 or TRBD2 may fit D (6 bases each). V was trimmed by 6 bases and J by 0 bases, leaving 14 bases between them. This CDR3 spans 15 amino acids. The germline CDR1 and CDR2 sequences are MNHNY and SVGAGI (reference sequence).

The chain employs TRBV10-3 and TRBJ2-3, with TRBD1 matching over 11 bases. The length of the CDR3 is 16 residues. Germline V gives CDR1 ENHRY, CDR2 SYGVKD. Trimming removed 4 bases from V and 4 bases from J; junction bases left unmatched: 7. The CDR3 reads CAISGVGQGVADTQYF. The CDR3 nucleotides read TGTGCCATCAGTGGTGTGGGACAGGGGGTGGCAGATACGCAGTATTTT.

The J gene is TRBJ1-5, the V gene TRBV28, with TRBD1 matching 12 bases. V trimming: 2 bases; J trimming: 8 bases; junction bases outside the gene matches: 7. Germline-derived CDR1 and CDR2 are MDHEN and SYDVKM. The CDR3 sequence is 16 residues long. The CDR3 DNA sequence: TGTGCCAGCAGTTTAGCGGGGACAGGGGGCTTGAAGCCCCAGCATTTT. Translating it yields CASSLAGTGGLKPQHF.

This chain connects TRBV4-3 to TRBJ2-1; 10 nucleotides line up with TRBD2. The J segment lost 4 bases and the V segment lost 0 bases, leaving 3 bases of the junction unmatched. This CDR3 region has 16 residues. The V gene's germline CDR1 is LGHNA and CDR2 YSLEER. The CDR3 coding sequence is TGCGCCAGCAGCCAAGATCCAGCGGGAGGGTACAATGAGCAGTTCTTC. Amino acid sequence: CASSQDPAGGYNEQFF.

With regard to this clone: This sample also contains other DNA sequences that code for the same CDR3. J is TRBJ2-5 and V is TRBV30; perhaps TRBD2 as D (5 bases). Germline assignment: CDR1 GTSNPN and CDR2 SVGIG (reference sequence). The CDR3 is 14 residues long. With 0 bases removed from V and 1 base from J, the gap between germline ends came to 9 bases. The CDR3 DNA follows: TGTGCCTGGAGTGTGGGCGGACTCCAAGAGACCCAGTACTTC. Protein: CAWSVGGLQETQYF. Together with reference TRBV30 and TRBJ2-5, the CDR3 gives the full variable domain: SQTIHQWPATLVQPVGSPLSLECTVEGTSNPNLYWYRQAAGRGLQLLFYSVGIGQISSEVPQNLSASRPQDRQFILSSKKLLLSDSGFYLCAWSVGGLQETQYFGPGTRLLVL.

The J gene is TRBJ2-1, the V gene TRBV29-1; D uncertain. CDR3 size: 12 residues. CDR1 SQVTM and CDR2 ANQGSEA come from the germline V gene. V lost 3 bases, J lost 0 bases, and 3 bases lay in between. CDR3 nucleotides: TGCAGCGTTGACTCCTCCTACAATGAGCAGTTCTTC. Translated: CSVDSSYNEQFF.

The CDR3 loop reads CAWSVSILLVGIREQYF. CDR3 DNA sequence: TGTGCCTGGAGCGTATCAATCTTGTTGGTGGGGATCCGCGAGCAGTACTTC. The chain joins TRBV30 to TRBJ2-7; D ambiguous. Germline V gene sequence: CDR1 GTSNPN, CDR2 SVGIG (reference sequence). V lost 3 bases and J 6 bases, leaving 27 bases between the germline ends. The CDR3 totals 17 residues.

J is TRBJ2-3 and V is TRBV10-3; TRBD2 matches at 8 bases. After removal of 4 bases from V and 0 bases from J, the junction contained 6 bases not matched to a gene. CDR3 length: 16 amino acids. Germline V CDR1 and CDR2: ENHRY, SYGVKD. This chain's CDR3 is CAISGLTGGSTDTQYF. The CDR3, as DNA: TGTGCCATCAGTGGGCTTACGGGGGGGAGCACAGATACGCAGTATTTT.

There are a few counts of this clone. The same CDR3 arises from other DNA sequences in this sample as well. The CDR3 DNA reads as TGTGCCAGCAGCCGGGGACAGGGCTATGGCTACACCTTC. It yields the protein CASSRGQGYGYTF. The rearrangement joins TRBV6-5 to TRBJ1-2; 9 bases match TRBD1. V dropped 6 bases and J dropped 4; count of bases not matched to a gene: 3. The CDR3 runs 13 residues. CDR1 is MNHEY, CDR2 SVGAGI, per germline.